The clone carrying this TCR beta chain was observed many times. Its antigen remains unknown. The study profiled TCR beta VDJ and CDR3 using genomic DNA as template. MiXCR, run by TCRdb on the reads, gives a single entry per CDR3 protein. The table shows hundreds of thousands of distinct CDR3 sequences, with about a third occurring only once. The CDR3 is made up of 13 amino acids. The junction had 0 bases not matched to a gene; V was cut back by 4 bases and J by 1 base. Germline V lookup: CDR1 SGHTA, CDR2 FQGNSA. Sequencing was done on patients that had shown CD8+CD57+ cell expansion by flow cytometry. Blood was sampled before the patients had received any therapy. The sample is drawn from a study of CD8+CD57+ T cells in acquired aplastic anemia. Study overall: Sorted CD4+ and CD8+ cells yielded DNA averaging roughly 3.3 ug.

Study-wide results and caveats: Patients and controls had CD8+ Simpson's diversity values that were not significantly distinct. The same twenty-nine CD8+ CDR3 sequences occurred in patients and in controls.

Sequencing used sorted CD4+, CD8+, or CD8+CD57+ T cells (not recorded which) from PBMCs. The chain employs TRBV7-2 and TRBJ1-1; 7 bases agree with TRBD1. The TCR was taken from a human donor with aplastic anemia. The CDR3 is CASSWDRNTEAFF. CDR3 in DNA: TGTGCCAGCAGCTGGGACAGGAACACTGAAGCTTTCTTT.